The entry below gives a single T cell receptor beta chain sequence along with its context. Using immunoSEQ multiplex PCR, the repertoire was profiled, and TCRdb retains in-frame clones only, with some absent. Of about 250,000 clones detected, approximately 85% appear once; the ten largest clones hold 5.5% to 6%. This CDR3 comprises 14 residues. The germline CDR1 and CDR2 sequences are MDHEN and SYDVKM. V shed 3 bases and J shed 6 bases, with 12 bases lying between them. This sample is drawn from a study of blood T cell repertoires in COVID-19. This TCR came from a woman aged 80 or older with COVID-19, enrolled during active disease. Sequenced input: peripheral blood. The V and J genes are TRBV28 and TRBJ2-1; tentative D call: TRBD2 (5 bases). Here the CDR3 reads CASSFTSRPNEQFF. CDR3 coding DNA: TGTGCCAGCAGTTTTACTAGTCGTCCCAATGAGCAGTTCTTC.